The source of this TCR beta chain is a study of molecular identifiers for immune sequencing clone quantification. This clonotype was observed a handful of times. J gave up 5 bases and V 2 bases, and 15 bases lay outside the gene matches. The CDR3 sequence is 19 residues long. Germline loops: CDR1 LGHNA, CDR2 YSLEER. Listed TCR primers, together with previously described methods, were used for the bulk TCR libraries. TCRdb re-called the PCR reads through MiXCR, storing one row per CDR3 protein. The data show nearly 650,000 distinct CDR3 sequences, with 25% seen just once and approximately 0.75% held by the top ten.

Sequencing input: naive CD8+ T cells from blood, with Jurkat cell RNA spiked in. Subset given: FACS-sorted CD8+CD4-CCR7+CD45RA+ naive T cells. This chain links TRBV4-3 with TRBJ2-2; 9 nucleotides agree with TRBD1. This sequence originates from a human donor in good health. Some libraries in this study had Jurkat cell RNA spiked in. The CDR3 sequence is CASSQHWEAGTGTTGELFF. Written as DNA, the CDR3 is TGCGCCAGCAGCCAACATTGGGAGGCCGGGACAGGGACGACCGGGGAGCTGTTTTTT.